This T cell receptor (beta chain) was found in a study of shared clonotypes between healthy human individuals (TCRdb year 2020). For context, the study as a whole: A couple of women and a few men aged 18 to 49 years were included in the cohort. Libraries were prepared and TCR repertoires were sequenced by different laboratories using diverse techniques, in order to increase sequencing depth and limit assay-specific biases. To estimate repertoire size and how much clonotypes are shared between individuals, the study performed deep sequencing of blood TCR repertoires from a few healthy adults. Per donor, three plates each were used for CD4 naive and CD4 memory, two for CD8 naive, and one for CD8 memory. Per donor, leukapheresis produced somewhere between about 0.9 and 9 billion PBMCs.

A remark on this clone: Its cognate antigen has yet to be identified. Base quality data are lacking; no much larger clone is found one base away.

Using the deep immunoSEQ assay, TCR CDR3 regions were amplified from genomic DNA by multiplex PCR. For each cell subset, the extracted genomic DNA was distributed evenly across all wells of several immunoSEQ 96-well plates, and each plate served as one replicate. For sorted subsets, around 0.2 ug genomic DNA, equal to 30,000 to 35,000 T cell genomes, was loaded into each replicate PCR. Purified libraries were quantified with a Qubit 3.0 fluorometer, sized on a Bioanalyzer 2100, and re-quantified with the KAPA Library Quantification kit. Every immunoSEQ 96-well plate was sequenced on a dedicated single-read 150-cycle Illumina NextSeq 550 flow cell. On the study's bioinformatics: Because the immunoSEQ output held only junctional sequences and lacked quality scores, the filtering could not match the filtering applied to full-length reads. To assign V/J genes and CDR3, sequences were annotated against IMGT germline references using PyIR, a Python wrapper for IgBLAST v1.9. Reads were removed for weak V/J assignments (E-value above 1e-6), missing CDR3, stop codons, out-of-frame junctions, or ambiguous translated residues. V3J clonotypes were defined by identical inferred V gene, J gene, and CDR3 amino acid sequence. To compute the percentage overlap between repertoires, the number of shared unique clonotypes was divided by the size of the smaller repertoire. Richness of each repertoire was evaluated using RTK rarefaction, the Chao1 estimator, and Recon v2.1 estimates of unobserved clonotypes. Generation probabilities were computed with OLGA for all TCRbeta clonotypes obtained by the gDNA method from several donors. TCRdb stores this immuneACCESS table with in-frame sequences only. Part of the clones is absent; in the studies checked, under half of the shortfall reflects unresolved V genes, and no reason is known for the rest. The V and J calls and clone size were taken over from that table, and D and trimming were inferred from the DNA. The sample table holds about 690,000 clones, of which around 91% were seen once. Jointly, the top ten make up 34% of the sample.

What the work shows at the level of the full study, not this receptor alone: Because the study included a small number of donors, the genetic and exposure-history diversity represented was limited. Clonotypes shared by all four sorted-subset donors showed higher generation probabilities than non-shared clonotypes. Larger estimated clonotype richness was generally found for naive subsets than for memory subsets. Even with the large sequencing depth, rarefaction of the sorted-subset datasets indicated that sequencing was incomplete. When several donors were compared, the shared fraction of clonotypes was 5% to 6.5% for naive CD4, roughly 3.4% for naive CD8, roughly 2.3% for memory CD4, and 0.3% to 0.5% for memory CD8. Only blood was sampled, and tissue TCR repertoires likely differ from those in blood. Pairwise subsampling indicated that sequencing depth was expected to affect the degree of clonotype sharing among donors.

The donors were healthy, HIV-negative adults who had no recently reported acute infections or vaccinations. Every donor was a Caucasian adult residing in Nashville, Tennessee, USA. CD8 memory samples consisted of magnetically selected CD45RO+ cells combined with CCR7-negative CD45RA+ effector memory (TemRA) cells. Blood was obtained by leukapheresis, after which PBMCs were separated by Ficoll-Histopaque density gradient centrifugation and cryopreserved in liquid nitrogen vapor phase. Analytical flow cytometry was used to check the purity and quantity of every magnetically sorted T cell population. From each sorted fraction, genomic DNA was isolated and quantified by UV absorbance on a Nanodrop 2000c. The trim is 2 bases for V and 0 bases for J, with a gap of 9 bases between the germline ends. Taken from the germline V gene (reference sequence), the CDR1 and CDR2 loops are SGHKS and YYEKEE. Counted from cysteine to phenylalanine, this CDR3 has 14 amino acids. Just the 42-base CDR3 DNA is kept, in frame starting at base 1.

The sequence came from a man aged 18 to 29 in good health. Some clones in this sample may be carry-over from other donors' samples. Specimen: memory CD8+ T cells from PBMCs. The cell subset or site label for this specimen denotes: CD45RO+ cells pooled with CCR7-negative TemRA cells. Rearrangement joined TRBV5-5 to TRBJ2-7; the best D guess is TRBD1, with 6 bases matching. The DNA sequence follows: TGTGCCAGCAGCTTAGGACAGCCCTCCTACGAGCAGTACTTC. Translated, this gives CASSLGQPSYEQYF.